This T cell receptor beta chain originates from a study of radiation and T cells in renal cell carcinoma. Overall study results and limits: From baseline, blood top tumor clonotypes peaked at 2 weeks post-radiation.

Time point here: blood 4 weeks post-SBRT, at nephrectomy. Treatment of the sample: 15 Gy SBRT to primary tumor, nephrectomy 4 weeks later. Nephrectomy followed 15 Gy stereotactic body radiation by 4 weeks. Assay used: immunoSEQ multiplex PCR; TCRdb lists only in-frame clones, some missing. The sample consists of 97,000 or so clones, about 79% of them appearing once. V gave up 7 bases and J gave up 0 bases, with 11 bases separating them. Per germline, CDR1 SGHRS and CDR2 YFSETQ. This CDR3 spans 15 amino acids. The sample holds a few counts of this clone. The target antigen is unknown. This clonotype was sampled from a man in his 60s with renal cell carcinoma. The sequencing used blood, collected from a patient whose treatment included radiotherapy and nephrectomy. The chain carries TRBV5-1 and TRBJ2-6; no reliable D call. CDR3: CASRQQASGANVLTF. The CDR3 nucleotides are TGCGCCAGCCGCCAACAAGCCTCTGGGGCCAACGTCCTGACTTTC.